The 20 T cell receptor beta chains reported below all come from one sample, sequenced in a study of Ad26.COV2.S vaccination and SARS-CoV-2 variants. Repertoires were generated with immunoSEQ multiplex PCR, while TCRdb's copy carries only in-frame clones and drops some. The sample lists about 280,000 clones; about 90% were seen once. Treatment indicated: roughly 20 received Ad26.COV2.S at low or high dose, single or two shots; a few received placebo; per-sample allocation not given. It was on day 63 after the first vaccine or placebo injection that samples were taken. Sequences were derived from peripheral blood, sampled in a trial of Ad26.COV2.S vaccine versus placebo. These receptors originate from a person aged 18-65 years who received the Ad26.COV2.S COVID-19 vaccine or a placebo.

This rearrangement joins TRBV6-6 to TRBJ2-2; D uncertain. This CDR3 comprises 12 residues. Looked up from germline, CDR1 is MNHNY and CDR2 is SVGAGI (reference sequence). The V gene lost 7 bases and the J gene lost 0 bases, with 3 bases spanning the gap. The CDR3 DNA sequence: TGTGCCAGCACCCCGAACACCGGGGAGCTGTTTTTT. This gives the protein CASTPNTGELFF.

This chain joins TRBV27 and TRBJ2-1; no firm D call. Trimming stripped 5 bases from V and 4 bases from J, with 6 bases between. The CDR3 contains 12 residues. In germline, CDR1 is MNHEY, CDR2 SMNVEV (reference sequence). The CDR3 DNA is TGTGCCAGCAGTGGAAAATACAATGAGCAGTTCTTC. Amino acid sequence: CASSGKYNEQFF.

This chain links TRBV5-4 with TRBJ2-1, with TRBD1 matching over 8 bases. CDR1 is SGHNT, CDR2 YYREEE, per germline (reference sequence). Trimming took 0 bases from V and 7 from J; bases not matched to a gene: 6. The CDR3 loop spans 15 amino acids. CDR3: CASSLGTDRVNEQFF. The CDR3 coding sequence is TGTGCCAGCAGCTTGGGAACGGACAGGGTGAATGAGCAGTTCTTC.

CDR3 in amino acids: CASTTTSGRGVYNEQFF. CDR3 nucleotides: TGCGCCAGCACTACGACTAGCGGGAGAGGGGTCTACAATGAGCAGTTCTTC. This sequence joins TRBV10-2 and TRBJ2-1; TRBD2 matches 12 bases. Germline-derived CDR1 and CDR2 are WSHSY and SAAADI. The ends lost 7 bases at V and 3 bases at J; junction bases unmatched: 10. The CDR3 runs to 17 residues.

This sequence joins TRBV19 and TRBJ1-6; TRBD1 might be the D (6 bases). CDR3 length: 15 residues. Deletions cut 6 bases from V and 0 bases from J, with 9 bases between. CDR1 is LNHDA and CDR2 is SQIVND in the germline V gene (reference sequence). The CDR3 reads CASSTGSSYNSPLHF. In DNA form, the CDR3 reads TGTGCCAGTAGCACAGGGAGCTCCTATAATTCACCCCTCCACTTT.

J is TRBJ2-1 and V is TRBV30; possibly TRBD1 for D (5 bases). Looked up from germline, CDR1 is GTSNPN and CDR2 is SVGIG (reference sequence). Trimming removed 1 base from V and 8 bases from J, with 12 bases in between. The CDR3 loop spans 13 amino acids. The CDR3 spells CAWSEGNIYEQFF. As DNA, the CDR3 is TGTGCCTGGAGTGAGGGGAATATCTATGAGCAGTTCTTC.

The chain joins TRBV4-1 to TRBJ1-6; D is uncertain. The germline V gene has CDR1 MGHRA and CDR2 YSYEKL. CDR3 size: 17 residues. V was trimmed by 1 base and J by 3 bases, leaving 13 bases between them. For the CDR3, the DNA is TGCGCCAGCAGCCAAGTTGACATGGGGTTCTATAATTCACCCCTCCACTTT. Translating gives CASSQVDMGFYNSPLHF.

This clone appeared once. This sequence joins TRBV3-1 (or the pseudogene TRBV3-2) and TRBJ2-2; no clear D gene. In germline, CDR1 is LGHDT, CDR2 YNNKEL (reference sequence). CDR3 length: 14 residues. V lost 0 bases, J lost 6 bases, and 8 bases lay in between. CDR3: CASSQERGAGELFF. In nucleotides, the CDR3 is TGTGCCAGCAGCCAAGAACGTGGGGCCGGGGAGCTGTTTTTT.

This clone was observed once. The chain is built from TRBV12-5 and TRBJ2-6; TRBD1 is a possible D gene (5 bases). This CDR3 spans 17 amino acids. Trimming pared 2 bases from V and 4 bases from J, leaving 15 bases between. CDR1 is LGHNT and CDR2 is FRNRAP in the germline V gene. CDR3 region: CASGLTTQGSGANVLTF. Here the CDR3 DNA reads TGTGCTAGTGGTTTGACAACGCAGGGTTCGGGGGCCAACGTCCTGACTTTC.

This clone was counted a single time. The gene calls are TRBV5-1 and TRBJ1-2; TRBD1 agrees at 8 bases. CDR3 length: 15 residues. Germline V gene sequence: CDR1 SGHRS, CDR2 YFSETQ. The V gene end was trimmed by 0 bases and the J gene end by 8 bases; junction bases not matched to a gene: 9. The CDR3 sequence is CASSLEAAGGGGYTF. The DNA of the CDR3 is TGCGCCAGCAGCTTGGAGGCCGCAGGGGGCGGAGGCTACACCTTC.

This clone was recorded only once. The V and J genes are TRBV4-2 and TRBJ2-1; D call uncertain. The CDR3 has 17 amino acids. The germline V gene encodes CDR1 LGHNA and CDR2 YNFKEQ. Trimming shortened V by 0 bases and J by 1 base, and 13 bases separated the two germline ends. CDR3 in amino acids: CASSQETRRRSYNEQFF. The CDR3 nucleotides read TGTGCCAGCAGCCAAGAGACCCGACGGCGTTCCTACAATGAGCAGTTCTTC.

The CDR3 region has the DNA TGTGCCAGCAGTGAACGGCTAGCGGGTGTTCAAGAGACCCAGTACTTC. Amino acid sequence: CASSERLAGVQETQYF. This sequence joins TRBV6-1 and TRBJ2-5; TRBD2 matches 8 bases. With 2 bases clipped from V and 2 bases from J, the junction kept 7 bases outside the gene matches. CDR3 size: 16 residues. Germline CDR1 and CDR2: MNHNS and SASEGT.

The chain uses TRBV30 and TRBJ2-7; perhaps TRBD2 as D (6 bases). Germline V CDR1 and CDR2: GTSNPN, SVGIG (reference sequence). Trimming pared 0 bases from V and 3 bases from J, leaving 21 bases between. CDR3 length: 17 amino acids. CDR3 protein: CAWSVILPGASGYEQYF. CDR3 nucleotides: TGTGCCTGGAGTGTCATCCTTCCGGGAGCCTCAGGCTACGAGCAGTACTTC.

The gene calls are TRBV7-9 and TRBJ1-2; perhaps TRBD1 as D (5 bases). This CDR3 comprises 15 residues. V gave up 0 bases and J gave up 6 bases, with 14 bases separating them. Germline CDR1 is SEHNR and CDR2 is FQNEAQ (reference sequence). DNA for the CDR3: TGTGCCAGCAGCTTAGCGTCAGGGCCCCGGAATGGCTACACCTTC. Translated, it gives CASSLASGPRNGYTF.

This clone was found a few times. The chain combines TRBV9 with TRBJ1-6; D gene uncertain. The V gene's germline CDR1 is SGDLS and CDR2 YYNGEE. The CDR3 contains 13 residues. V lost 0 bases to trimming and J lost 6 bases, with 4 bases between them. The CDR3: CASSVARNSPLHF. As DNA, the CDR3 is TGTGCCAGCAGCGTAGCCCGTAATTCACCCCTCCACTTT.

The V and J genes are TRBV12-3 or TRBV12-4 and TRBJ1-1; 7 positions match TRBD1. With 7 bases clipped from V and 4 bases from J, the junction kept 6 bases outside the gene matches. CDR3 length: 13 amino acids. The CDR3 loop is CASTQGVGTEAFF. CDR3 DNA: TGTGCCAGCACCCAGGGGGTGGGCACTGAAGCTTTCTTT.

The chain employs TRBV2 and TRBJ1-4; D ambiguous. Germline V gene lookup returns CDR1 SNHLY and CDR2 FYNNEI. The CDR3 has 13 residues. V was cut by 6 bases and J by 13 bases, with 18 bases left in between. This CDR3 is CASRGGIFGGLFF. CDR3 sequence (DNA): TGTGCCAGCAGGGGCGGGATATTTGGCGGACTGTTTTTT.

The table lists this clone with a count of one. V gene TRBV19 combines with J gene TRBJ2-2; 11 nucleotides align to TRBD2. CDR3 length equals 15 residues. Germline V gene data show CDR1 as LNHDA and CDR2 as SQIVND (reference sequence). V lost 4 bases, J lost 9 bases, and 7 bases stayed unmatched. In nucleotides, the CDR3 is TGTGCCAGTAGTACCCCTAGCGGGGGGATAAGGGAGCTGTTTTTT. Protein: CASSTPSGGIRELFF.

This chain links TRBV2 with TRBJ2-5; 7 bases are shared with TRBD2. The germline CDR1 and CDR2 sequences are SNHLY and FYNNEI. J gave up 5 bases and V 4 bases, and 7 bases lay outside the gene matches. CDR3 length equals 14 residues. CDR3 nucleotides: TGTGCCAGCAGTGGGCCGGGGGGTAGGGAGACCCAGTACTTC. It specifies CASSGPGGRETQYF. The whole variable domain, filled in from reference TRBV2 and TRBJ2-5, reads EPEVTQTPSHQVTQMGQEVILRCVPISNHLYFYWYRQILGQKVEFLVSFYNNEISEKSEIFDDQFSVERPDGSNFTLKIRSTKLEDSAMYFCASSGPGGRETQYFGPGTRLLVL.

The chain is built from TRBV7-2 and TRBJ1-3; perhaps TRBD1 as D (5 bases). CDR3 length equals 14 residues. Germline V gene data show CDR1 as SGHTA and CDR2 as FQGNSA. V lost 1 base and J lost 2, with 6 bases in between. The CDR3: CASSLGGTGNTIYF. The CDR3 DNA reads TGTGCCAGCAGCTTAGGGGGGACTGGAAACACCATATATTTT.